This entry lists 4 T cell receptor beta chains sequenced from one sample in a study of response to subunit inactivated influenza vaccine. TCRdb fed the RT-PCR reads into MiXCR, producing one record per CDR3 protein. The data hold some 640,000 distinct CDR3 sequences, with over 11% observed a single time. The sequenced sample was PBMCs from blood, obtained less than 15 days before vaccination. The origin of the receptors is a man aged 50 to 59 who received an inactivated influenza vaccine.

J is TRBJ1-2 and V is TRBV5-1, with D perhaps TRBD1 (5 bases). This CDR3 spans 15 amino acids. Trimming pared 4 bases from V and 3 bases from J, leaving 16 bases between. The germline CDR1 and CDR2 sequences are SGHRS and YFSETQ. This chain's CDR3 is CASSAHSGIDYGYTF. The CDR3 bases are TGCGCCAGCAGCGCTCATTCAGGGATTGACTATGGCTACACCTTC. Supplemented by reference TRBV5-1 and TRBJ1-2, the full variable domain reads KAGVTQTPRYLIKTRGQQVTLSCSPISGHRSVSWYQQTPGQGLQFLFEYFSETQRNKGNFPGRFSGRQFSNSRSEMNVSTLELGDSALYLCASSAHSGIDYGYTFGSGTRLTVV.

This clonotype has at least ten counts. The rearrangement uses TRBV27 and TRBJ2-3; a possible D gene is TRBD1 (6 bases). Germline V gene lookup returns CDR1 MNHEY and CDR2 SMNVEV (reference sequence). The CDR3 is 16 amino acids. Trimming cost V 2 bases and J 12 bases, with 24 bases left between them. The CDR3 protein is CASSLNRAGTAWDQYF. Written as DNA, the CDR3 is TGTGCCAGCAGTTTAAACAGGGCAGGCACTGCCTGGGATCAGTATTTT.

In regard to this clonotype: At one end, the junction sequence differs from germline, possibly due to a read error. The chain has TRBV4-3 and TRBJ2-7; D is perhaps TRBD2 (6 bases). The CDR3 covers 13 residues. Germline V gene data show CDR1 as LGHNA and CDR2 as YSLEER. The chain's CDR3 is CASGQDQGGEQYF. CDR3 sequence (DNA): TGCGCCAGCGGCCAAGATCAGGGAGGTGAGCAGTACTTC.

This clonotype appeared a few times. The V gene is TRBV10-3, the J gene TRBJ1-2; D remains ambiguous. This CDR3 region has 17 residues. Trimming took 3 bases from V and 1 from J, leaving 18 bases between them. Germline CDR1 is ENHRY and CDR2 is SYGVKD. CDR3 nucleotide sequence: TGTGCCATCAGTGACTACAGTGTCCCGACTTATAACTATGGCTACACCTTC. Translation: CAISDYSVPTYNYGYTF.